The T cell receptor (beta chain) under discussion was sequenced for a study of cytomegalovirus exposure and HLA in healthy donors. The study, taken as a whole, reports: Some V segments (TRBV6-2 and TRBV6-3 among them) were excluded as indistinguishable. V- and J-gene trimming of TCR beta was linked (in a later analysis) to a missense DCLRE1C variant.

Use of 60 Vbeta and 13 Jbeta primers characterized the PCR. Produced via immunoSEQ multiplex PCR; TCRdb's table is partial and in-frame only. The sample has about 210,000 clones, around four fifths seen once. A note on this clone: Its cognate antigen is unknown.

This CDR3 spans 15 amino acids. Germline CDR1 reads LNHDA; CDR2 reads SQIVND (reference sequence). The V end was cut by 10 bases, the J end by 5 bases, with 24 bases between. This chain joins TRBV19 and TRBJ2-7; D possibly corresponds to TRBD2 (6 bases). Sample: PBMCs. This receptor was taken from a man aged 35-49 years in good health and CMV-seropositive. The CDR3 here is CATSVGGPSRNEQYF. The CDR3 nucleotides read TGTGCCACCAGCGTCGGAGGGCCAAGTAGAAACGAGCAGTACTTC. Drawing the rest from reference TRBV19 and TRBJ2-7, the complete variable domain is DGGITQSPKYLFRKEGQNVTLSCEQNLNHDAMYWYRQDPGQGLRLIYYSQIVNDFQKGDIAEGYSVSREKKESFPLTVTSAQKNPTAFYLCATSVGGPSRNEQYFGPGTRLTVT.